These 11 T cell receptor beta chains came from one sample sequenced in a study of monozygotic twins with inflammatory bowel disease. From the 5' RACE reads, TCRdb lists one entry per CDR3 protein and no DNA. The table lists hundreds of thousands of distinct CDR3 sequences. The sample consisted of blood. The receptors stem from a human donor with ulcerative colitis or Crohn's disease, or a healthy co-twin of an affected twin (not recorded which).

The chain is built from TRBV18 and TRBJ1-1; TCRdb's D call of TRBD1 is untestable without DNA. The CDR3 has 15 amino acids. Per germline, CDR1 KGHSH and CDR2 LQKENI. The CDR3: CASSPGGGKGTEAFF.

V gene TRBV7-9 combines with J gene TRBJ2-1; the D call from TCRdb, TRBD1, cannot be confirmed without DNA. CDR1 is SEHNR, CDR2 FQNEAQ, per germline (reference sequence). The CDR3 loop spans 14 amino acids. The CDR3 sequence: CASNTGGIYNEQFF.

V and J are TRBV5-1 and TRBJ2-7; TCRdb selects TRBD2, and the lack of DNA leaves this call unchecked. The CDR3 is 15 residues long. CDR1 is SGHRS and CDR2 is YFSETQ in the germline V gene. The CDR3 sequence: CASSTTGTSASEQYF.

CDR3 sequence reads: CASSGAGGTGELFF. The chain carries TRBV2 and TRBJ2-2; the TRBD1 assignment by TCRdb is unverifiable without DNA. The germline V gene has CDR1 SNHLY and CDR2 FYNNEI. The CDR3 runs to 14 residues.

The CDR3 protein is CASSNPGQGPDGNTIYF. The chain uses TRBV21-1 and TRBJ1-3; the D gene TCRdb calls, TRBD1, cannot be checked with no DNA. TRBV21-1 is labeled a pseudogene. There are 17 residues in the CDR3.

The CDR3 sequence is CASSLGRFYEQYF. The chain recombines TRBV5-6 with TRBJ2-7. This CDR3 has 13 amino acids. Germline V lookup: CDR1 SGHDT, CDR2 YYEEEE.

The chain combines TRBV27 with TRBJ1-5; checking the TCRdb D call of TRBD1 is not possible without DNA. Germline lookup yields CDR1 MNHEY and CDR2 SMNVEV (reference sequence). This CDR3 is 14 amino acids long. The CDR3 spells CASSSTGAPWPQHF.

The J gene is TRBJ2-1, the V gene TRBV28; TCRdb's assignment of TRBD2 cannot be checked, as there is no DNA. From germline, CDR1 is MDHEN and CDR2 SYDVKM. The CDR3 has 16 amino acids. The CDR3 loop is CASRFSGTSGRLEQFF.

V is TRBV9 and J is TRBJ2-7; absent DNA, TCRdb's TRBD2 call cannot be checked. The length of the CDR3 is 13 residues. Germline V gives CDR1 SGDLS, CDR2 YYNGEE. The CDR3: CASSLGTSVEQYF.

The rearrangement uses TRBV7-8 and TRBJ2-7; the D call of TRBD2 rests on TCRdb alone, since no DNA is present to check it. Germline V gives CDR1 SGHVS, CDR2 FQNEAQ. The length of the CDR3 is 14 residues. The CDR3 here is CASSLVLAGSEQYF.

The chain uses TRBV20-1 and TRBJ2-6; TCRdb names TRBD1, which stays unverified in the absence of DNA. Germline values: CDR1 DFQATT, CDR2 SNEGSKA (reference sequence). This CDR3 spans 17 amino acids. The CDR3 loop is CSASLDRGISGANVLTF.